The rows below give T cell receptor beta chains drawn from one sample of a study of T cells in narcolepsy. Assay: immunoSEQ multiplex PCR; the TCRdb copy retains only in-frame clones and omits some. The table lists 25,000 or so clones, approximately 85% of them singletons. The sample was memory (CD45RA-) CD4+ T cells from blood. These TCRs come from a human donor in good health. CDR3s include the opening cysteine and the closing phenylalanine or tryptophan. D genes are given only for firm matches. Clone size is given for some rows only: seen once, a few or many times, or a class if the clone is expanded.

V	D	J	length	size	CDR3	DNA
TRBV11-2	NA	TRBJ2-5	15	NA	CASSPRGGPRETQYF	TGTGCCAGCAGCCCAAGAGGGGGGCCCCGAGAGACCCAGTACTTC
TRBV6-1	TRBD2	TRBJ2-7	15	NA	CASSPGLAGTYEQYF	TGTGCCAGCAGTCCCGGACTAGCGGGCACCTACGAGCAGTACTTC
TRBV7-9	NA	TRBJ2-1	11	few	CLTSSYNEQFF	TGTTTAACTAGCTCCTACAATGAGCAGTTCTTC
TRBV19	NA	TRBJ2-1	13	few	CASSIATGTSQFF	TGTGCCAGTAGTATTGCCACCGGGACTTCGCAGTTCTTC
TRBV7-8	NA	TRBJ1-5	17	NA	CASSLRGYPQSNQPQHF	TGTGCCAGCAGCTTACGTGGGTACCCTCAGAGCAATCAGCCCCAGCATTTT
TRBV5-4	TRBD2	TRBJ2-3	16	NA	CASSPGLAGVTDTQYF	TGTGCCAGCAGCCCGGGACTAGCGGGAGTTACAGATACGCAGTATTTT
TRBV11-3	NA	TRBJ1-1	13	NA	CASSRHMNTEAFF	TGTGCCAGCAGTCGACACATGAACACTGAAGCTTTCTTT
TRBV11-2	TRBD2	TRBJ2-7	15	NA	CASSLVSGSSYEQYF	TGTGCCAGCAGCTTAGTTAGCGGGAGCTCCTACGAGCAGTACTTC
TRBV5-1	NA	TRBJ2-5	15	NA	CASSLAVGPQETQYF	TGCGCCAGCAGCTTGGCCGTAGGACCCCAAGAGACCCAGTACTTC
TRBV13	NA	TRBJ2-3	14	NA	CASSFRTHEDTQYF	TGTGCCAGCAGCTTTAGGACACACGAAGATACGCAGTATTTT
TRBV7-8	NA	TRBJ2-5	13	NA	CASSFDQRGTQYF	TGTGCCAGCAGCTTTGACCAAAGAGGGACCCAGTACTTC
TRBV30	TRBD1	TRBJ1-6	13	NA	CAWGDRRNSPLHF	TGTGCCTGGGGGGACAGGAGAAATTCACCCCTCCACTTT
TRBV19	NA	TRBJ1-5	15	few	CASTYQFGSGQPQHF	TGTGCCAGTACATACCAGTTCGGCTCAGGCCAGCCCCAGCATTTT
TRBV27	TRBD2	TRBJ2-1	14	NA	CASTRRESLNEQFF	TGTGCCAGCACCAGGCGGGAGAGTCTCAATGAGCAGTTCTTC
TRBV7-2	TRBD1	TRBJ2-7	13	once	CASSRDRVDEQYF	TGTGCCAGCAGCCGGGACAGGGTGGACGAGCAGTACTTC
TRBV6-5	NA	TRBJ2-3	13	NA	CASSPGQPDTQYF	TGTGCCAGCAGTCCCGGACAACCAGATACGCAGTATTTT
TRBV7-8	TRBD1	TRBJ2-2	16	NA	CASSIRGQGNTGELFF	TGTGCCAGCAGCATTAGGGGACAGGGGAACACCGGGGAGCTGTTTTTT
TRBV28	NA	TRBJ1-5	18	NA	CASSLGGLGLAGNQPQHF	TGTGCCAGCAGTTTAGGGGGGCTTGGACTAGCAGGCAATCAGCCCCAGCATTTT
TRBV20-1	NA	TRBJ2-5	11	NA	CIPGGQETQYF	TGCATACCAGGGGGGCAAGAGACCCAGTACTTC
TRBV7-8	TRBD1	TRBJ2-1	15	NA	CASSLGARQGNEQFF	TGTGCCAGCAGCTTGGGGGCAAGACAGGGTAATGAGCAGTTCTTC
TRBV5-6	NA	TRBJ2-1	11	NA	CASSLRSEQFF	TGTGCCAGCAGCTTGAGATCGGAGCAGTTCTTC
TRBV30	NA	TRBJ2-7	15	NA	CAWRVKGGILYEQYF	TGTGCCTGGAGGGTAAAGGGGGGTATCCTTTACGAGCAGTACTTC
TRBV6-1	TRBD2	TRBJ2-7	13	few	CAVAGTSSYEQYF	TGTGCCGTGGCCGGGACTAGCAGCTACGAGCAGTACTTC
TRBV7-9	NA	TRBJ2-1	13	NA	CASGPRGNNEQFF	TGTGCCAGCGGTCCTCGGGGAAACAATGAGCAGTTCTTC